These 21 T cell receptor beta chains came from one sample sequenced in a study of metastatic and nonmetastatic thyroid tumors. Not a single patient had been given any form of treatment at any point before undergoing thyroid surgery. TCRdb re-clonotyped the PCR reads via MiXCR. The sample has approximately 17,000 clones; roughly 17% are singletons. The source material was blood. The receptor set was obtained from a male donor with papillary thyroid cancer or a benign thyroid nodule (not recorded which). Some clones in this sample may be carry-over from other donors' samples.

At least ten counts were recorded for this clone. The chain combines TRBV5-4 with TRBJ2-1; 8 nucleotides align to TRBD2. J lost 4 bases, V lost 0 bases, and 3 bases had no gene match. This CDR3 has 15 residues. CDR1 and CDR2 (germline): SGHNT, YYREEE (reference sequence). DNA for the CDR3: TGTGCCAGCAGCTTGGTAGCGGGAAGTTACAATGAGCAGTTCTTC. It yields the protein CASSLVAGSYNEQFF.

V usage is TRBV20-1 and J usage is TRBJ2-1; D might be TRBD2 (6 bases). Per germline, CDR1 DFQATT and CDR2 SNEGSKA (reference sequence). Trimming removed 7 bases at V and 8 bases at J, with 15 bases between. The length of the CDR3 is 12 residues. CDR3 nucleotides: TGCAGTGGATCCGGGGACTCGGATGAGCAGTTCTTC. This translates into CSGSGDSDEQFF.

This clone was recorded at least ten times. The rearrangement links TRBV7-9 to TRBJ2-7; perhaps TRBD1 as D (6 bases). Per the germline V gene, CDR1 is SEHNR and CDR2 is FQNEAQ (reference sequence). Trimming left V 5 bases short and J 6 bases short, with 14 bases between. The CDR3 has 13 amino acids. The CDR3 coding sequence is TGTGCCAGCAGCAACCGACAGGTCCCCGAGCAGTACTTC. The encoded protein is CASSNRQVPEQYF.

This clone was recorded at least ten times. The chain is built from TRBV11-3 and TRBJ2-1; a weak D match, TRBD2 (6 bases). Germline values: CDR1 SGHNT, CDR2 YENEEA. The length of the CDR3 is 14 residues. V was shortened by 4 bases and J by 7 bases, with 14 bases between the two germline ends. The DNA of the CDR3 is TGTGCCAGCAGCTCACCGGGAGTGGATAATGAGCAGTTCTTC. Translated, it gives CASSSPGVDNEQFF.

The sample holds many counts of this clone. The chain joins TRBV25-1 to TRBJ2-7; D possibly matches TRBD1 or TRBD2 (5 bases each). Germline CDR1 is MGHDK and CDR2 is SYGVNS. Trimming removed 7 bases at V and 3 bases at J, with 16 bases between. CDR3 length equals 14 residues. CDR3 sequence (DNA): TGTGCCAGCACCACCCGGGACGTCGGCTACGAGCAGTACTTC. Protein product: CASTTRDVGYEQYF.

At least ten counts were recorded for this clone. The chain has TRBV19 and TRBJ2-4; no clear D. The ends were cut back, 3 bases at V and 0 bases at J, with 9 bases in the middle. In germline, CDR1 is LNHDA, CDR2 SQIVND (reference sequence). The CDR3 totals 15 residues. The CDR3 region is CASSILPRAKNIQYF. The CDR3 nucleotides are TGTGCCAGTAGTATCCTTCCCAGAGCCAAAAACATTCAGTACTTC. The full variable domain, in which reference TRBV19 and TRBJ2-4 provide the parts outside the CDR3, is DGGITQSPKYLFRKEGQNVTLSCEQNLNHDAMYWYRQDPGQGLRLIYYSQIVNDFQKGDIAEGYSVSREKKESFPLTVTSAQKNPTAFYLCASSILPRAKNIQYFGAGTRLSVL.

This rearrangement joins TRBV20-1 to TRBJ2-7, with 7 bases identical to TRBD1. V dropped 0 bases and J dropped 5; count of bases not matched to a gene: 7. Germline values: CDR1 DFQATT, CDR2 SNEGSKA (reference sequence). The CDR3 is made up of 14 amino acids. CDR3 in DNA: TGCAGTGCTAGAGATCAAACAGGGGACCACGAGCAGTACTTC. Protein: CSARDQTGDHEQYF.

Judged by abundance, this clone is medium-sized. The junction departs from germline at one end; a sequencing error may be responsible. The chain has TRBV13 and TRBJ1-2; TRBD1 is a possible D gene (5 bases). The CDR3 is 13 amino acids. Per germline, CDR1 PRHDT and CDR2 FYEKMQ (reference sequence). This CDR3 reads CASSYGGNYGYIF. CDR3 nucleotide sequence: TGTGCCAGCAGCTATGGGGGGAACTATGGCTACATCTTC.

This clone was picked up many times. This chain uses TRBV20-1 with TRBJ2-1; TRBD1 might be the D (6 bases). CDR1 DFQATT and CDR2 SNEGSKA come from the germline V gene (reference sequence). This CDR3 has 13 amino acids. V dropped 8 bases and J dropped 6 bases, with 17 bases sitting between them. Here the CDR3 reads CSPNQPGVNEQFF. The CDR3 nucleotides are TGCAGTCCAAACCAACCAGGGGTCAATGAGCAGTTCTTC.

J is TRBJ2-7 and V is TRBV11-3; possibly TRBD2 for D (5 bases). Trimming removed 4 bases at V and 2 bases at J, with 12 bases between. CDR3 length: 14 amino acids. Per the germline V gene, CDR1 is SGHNT and CDR2 is YENEEA. The CDR3 nucleotides are TGTGCCAGCAGCTCCTTGGAGGTAACCTACGAGCAGTACTTC. Encoded protein: CASSSLEVTYEQYF.

The V gene is TRBV28, the J gene TRBJ1-2; unclear D gene. Trimming shortened V by 4 bases and J by 1 base, and 25 bases separated the two germline ends. In germline, CDR1 is MDHEN, CDR2 SYDVKM. The CDR3 totals 19 residues. The CDR3 DNA reads TGTGCCAGCAGTTCCCTGAGTGTGGTTCTTGCGACTCTTAACTATGGCTACACCTTC. Translating gives CASSSLSVVLATLNYGYTF.

This clone showed up many times. The chain has TRBV28 and TRBJ2-1, with 8 positions matching TRBD1. The CDR3 consists of 17 residues. With 2 bases clipped from V and 6 bases from J, the junction kept 12 bases outside the gene matches. The germline V gene has CDR1 MDHEN and CDR2 SYDVKM. The CDR3 protein is CASSLLVPQGALNEQFF. The CDR3 DNA follows: TGTGCCAGCAGTTTACTAGTACCCCAGGGGGCGCTCAATGAGCAGTTCTTC.

This clone has a count of ten or more. The chain has TRBV29-1 and TRBJ2-7; D remains unclear. This CDR3 comprises 11 residues. V was trimmed by 4 bases and J by 7 bases, leaving 11 bases between them. Germline CDR1 is SQVTM and CDR2 is ANQGSEA. CDR3 amino acids: CSVVRALEQYF. The DNA of the CDR3 is TGCAGCGTTGTACGGGCGTTGGAGCAGTACTTC.

This clone was counted ten times or more. This sequence joins TRBV6-1 and TRBJ1-5; D unresolved. The ends were cut back, 2 bases at V and 0 bases at J, with 8 bases in the middle. Germline CDR1 is MNHNS and CDR2 is SASEGT. The CDR3 consists of 15 residues. The CDR3 bases are TGTGCCAGCAGTGAATGGGCGACTAGCAATCAGCCCCAGCATTTT. This translates into CASSEWATSNQPQHF.

The V call is TRBV11-2, the J call TRBJ2-1; 9 nucleotides line up with TRBD2. Germline V gene sequence: CDR1 SGHAT, CDR2 FQNNGV. This CDR3 is built from 17 residues. J lost 8 bases, V lost 7 bases, and 18 bases had no gene match. The CDR3 sequence: CASIRSRTSVRADEQFF. CDR3 in DNA: TGTGCCAGCATCCGTAGTCGGACTAGCGTGAGGGCCGATGAGCAGTTCTTC.

This clone has a count of ten or more. The chain combines TRBV6-1 with TRBJ2-1; 12 bases are a match to TRBD2. After removal of 10 bases from V and 8 bases from J, the junction contained 12 bases not matched to a gene. The CDR3 has 15 residues. Germline assignment: CDR1 MNHNS and CDR2 SASEGT. Written as DNA, the CDR3 is TGTGCCACCTTACGACTAGCGGGAGTCGTGGATGAGCAGTTCTTC. Its protein product is CATLRLAGVVDEQFF.

The chain uses TRBV20-1 and TRBJ2-7; D not resolved. V was shortened by 7 bases and J by 3 bases, with 16 bases between the two germline ends. Germline V gene data show CDR1 as DFQATT and CDR2 as SNEGSKA (reference sequence). This CDR3 has 13 amino acids. The CDR3 here is CSVSVSQFYEQYF. The CDR3 nucleotides read TGCAGTGTTTCGGTCAGTCAGTTCTACGAGCAGTACTTC.

This clone showed up many times. The rearrangement links TRBV15 to TRBJ2-3; 10 bases line up with TRBD1. The germline V gene has CDR1 LNHNV and CDR2 YYDKDF (reference sequence). V trimming: 0 bases; J trimming: 3 bases; junction bases outside the gene matches: 9. This CDR3 region has 18 residues. The CDR3 loop is CATSREIGTGDGTDTQYF. DNA for the CDR3: TGTGCCACCAGCAGAGAGATAGGGACAGGGGATGGAACAGATACGCAGTATTTT.

At least ten counts were recorded for this clone. The genes are TRBV7-9 and TRBJ1-1, with a weak D call TRBD1 (6 bases). Trimming took off 2 bases at V and 0 bases at J, with 10 bases between the two ends. This CDR3 comprises 15 residues. CDR1 is SEHNR and CDR2 is FQNEAQ in the germline V gene (reference sequence). The CDR3 loop reads CASSLTTGMNTEAFF. CDR3 nucleotides: TGTGCCAGCAGCTTAACGACAGGCATGAACACTGAAGCTTTCTTT.

This clone occurred many times. This chain joins TRBV20-1 and TRBJ2-3; 7 nucleotides agree with TRBD2. CDR3 length: 13 amino acids. The germline gives CDR1 DFQATT, CDR2 SNEGSKA (reference sequence). J was trimmed by 2 bases and V by 6 bases; bases with no gene match: 5. The CDR3 bases are TGCAGTGCCCAAGCGGGATACACAGATACGCAGTATTTT. Translating it yields CSAQAGYTDTQYF.

In this sample, this clone turned up a few times. This may be a read error, as it is one base from a much larger clone. Other DNA sequences from this sample encode an identical CDR3 as well. The chain is built from TRBV7-3 and TRBJ1-1, with a weak D call TRBD1 (6 bases). Germline lookup yields CDR1 SGHTA and CDR2 FQGTGA. There are 14 residues in the CDR3. The CDR3 reads CASSPLGAGTEAFF. CDR3 DNA: TGTGCCAGCAGCCCCTTGGGGGCCGGAACTGAAGCTTTTTTT.